Listed here are 14 T cell receptor beta chains from one sample, sequenced in a study of T cell repertoires in cytomegalovirus infection. TCRdb recomputed calls from the reads with MiXCR, one row per CDR3 protein. Among 86,000 or so distinct CDR3 sequences listed, roughly a quarter were seen once. Their specific antigens are unknown. The material sequenced was CD8+ T cells from cultured PBMCs, taken from culture after CMV antigen stimulation. These TCRs come from a human donor in good health (CMV status not recorded). Some clones in this sample may be carry-over from other donors' samples.

This clonotype was observed at least ten times. This chain connects TRBV27 to TRBJ1-2; D is unclear. The CDR3 covers 13 residues. V dropped 2 bases and J dropped 2 bases, with 6 bases sitting between them. Germline CDR1 reads MNHEY; CDR2 reads SMNVEV (reference sequence). CDR3 amino acids: CASSLTANYGYTF. CDR3 DNA: TGTGCCAGCAGTTTAACAGCGAACTATGGCTACACCTTC.

Note on this clonotype: This CDR3 fails to terminate in the conserved phenylalanine or tryptophan, so it likely reflects a read error. The chain combines TRBV6-6 with TRBJ1-5; D is unclear. This CDR3 is built from 14 residues. The V gene's germline CDR1 is MNHNY and CDR2 SVGAGI (reference sequence). V lost 7 bases, J lost 5 bases, and 15 bases lay in between. CDR3 DNA: TGTGCCAGCACCCCAGTAATGGGAGATCAGCCCCAGCATTCT. This codes for CASTPVMGDQPQHS.

V gene TRBV19 combines with J gene TRBJ2-2; D unresolved. CDR1 is LNHDA and CDR2 is SQIVND in the germline V gene (reference sequence). The length of the CDR3 is 16 residues. Trimming shortened V by 3 bases and J by 6 bases, and 17 bases separated the two germline ends. The CDR3: CASSIIRADFAGELFF. For the CDR3, the DNA is TGTGCCAGTAGTATTATAAGAGCAGATTTTGCCGGGGAGCTGTTTTTT.

The V gene is TRBV27, the J gene TRBJ2-3, with TRBD1 matching 9 bases. This CDR3 is built from 15 residues. Trimming at V came to 6 bases and at J to 2 bases, leaving 6 bases not matched to a gene. Germline V lookup: CDR1 MNHEY, CDR2 SMNVEV (reference sequence). This chain's CDR3 is CASSLGTGNTDTQYF. CDR3 DNA sequence: TGTGCCAGCAGCCTCGGGACAGGGAACACAGATACGCAGTATTTT.

This clonotype turned up a few times. The J gene is TRBJ2-2, the V gene TRBV18; D gene unclear. CDR1 and CDR2 from the germline V gene are KGHSH and LQKENI. Trimming shortened V by 0 bases and J by 7 bases, and 6 bases separated the two germline ends. There are 13 residues in the CDR3. DNA of the CDR3: TGTGCCAGCTCACCACCAGGAGTCGGGGAGCTGTTTTTT. The encoded protein is CASSPPGVGELFF.

A few counts support this clonotype. This chain connects TRBV7-3 to TRBJ2-1, with D perhaps matching TRBD2 (7 bases). Trimming removed 4 bases at V and 7 bases at J, with 11 bases between. The length of the CDR3 is 13 residues. Germline CDR1 is SGHTA and CDR2 is FQGTGA. CDR3 nucleotides: TGTGCCAGCAGCTCCGGGGGGCTGAATGAGCAGTTCTTC. This codes for CASSSGGLNEQFF. The full variable domain, rest sourced from reference TRBV7-3 and TRBJ2-1, is GAGVSQTPSNKVTEKGKYVELRCDPISGHTALYWYRQSLGQGPEFLIYFQGTGAADDSGLPNDRFFAVRPEGSVSTLKIQRTERGDSAVYLCASSSGGLNEQFFGPGTRLTVL.

V and J are TRBV24-1 and TRBJ2-5; 8 positions match TRBD2. Trimming took 4 bases from V and 4 from J; bases not matched to a gene: 7. This CDR3 contains 15 residues. Looked up from germline, CDR1 is KGHDR and CDR2 is SFDVKD. The CDR3 region has the DNA TGTGCCACCAGTGACCCACAAGCGGGAGCAGAGACCCAGTACTTC. Its translation is CATSDPQAGAETQYF.

Remarks on this clonotype: A much larger clone differs from this one at a single base, so this may be a read error. In this CDR3 the conserved last residue, phenylalanine or tryptophan, is missing, so a read error is likely. This chain joins TRBV6-8 and TRBJ2-3, with no clear D. The CDR3 is 14 amino acids. Trimming stripped 0 bases from V and 1 base from J, with 5 bases between. Looked up from germline, CDR1 is MNHGY and CDR2 is SAAAGT. Here the CDR3 DNA reads TGTGCCAGCAGTTACTCGACCGGCACAGATACGCAGTATTAT. Its protein is CASSYSTGTDTQYY.

This clonotype was seen repeatedly, ten times or more. The CDR3 here is CASSPRSGGLNYGYTF. The CDR3 nucleotides are TGTGCCAGCAGCCCAAGAAGCGGGGGGCTTAACTATGGCTACACCTTC. This chain links TRBV7-2 with TRBJ1-2, with a tentative D call TRBD1 (6 bases). CDR3 length equals 16 residues. Deletions cut 5 bases from V and 1 base from J, with 17 bases between. Germline V gene data show CDR1 as SGHTA and CDR2 as FQGNSA.

A few counts support this clonotype. The chain is built from TRBV27 and TRBJ2-7; 7 nucleotides agree with TRBD1. Germline CDR1 reads MNHEY; CDR2 reads SMNVEV (reference sequence). This CDR3 comprises 12 residues. V shed 4 bases, J shed 6 bases, and the junction held 3 bases outside the gene matches. The CDR3 loop is CASSSDRVEQYF. The CDR3 DNA reads TGTGCCAGCAGTTCAGACAGGGTCGAGCAGTACTTC.

The chain is built from TRBV15 and TRBJ2-7, with 7 bases that match TRBD2. In germline, CDR1 is LNHNV, CDR2 YYDKDF (reference sequence). J gave up 4 bases and V 1 base, and 10 bases lay outside the gene matches. The CDR3 loop spans 16 amino acids. Here the CDR3 reads CATSRAWGGALYEQYF. The CDR3 bases are TGTGCCACCAGCAGAGCCTGGGGAGGGGCCCTTTACGAGCAGTACTTC.

The chain has TRBV20-1 and TRBJ2-6; the D is unclear. The CDR3 consists of 11 residues. V dropped 2 bases and J dropped 13 bases, with 9 bases sitting between them. CDR1 and CDR2 (germline): DFQATT, SNEGSKA (reference sequence). The CDR3 DNA is TGCAGTGCTAGATCCGGCAGGGTCCTGACTTTC. Translated: CSARSGRVLTF.

At least ten counts were recorded for this clonotype. The rearrangement links TRBV12-3 or TRBV12-4 to TRBJ2-1; 8 bases map to TRBD2. Germline trimming cut 1 base from V and 3 bases from J; bases unmatched to any gene: 2. CDR3 length: 15 residues. The CDR3 bases are TGTGCCAGCAGTTTAGGGCTAGCGGGCTACAATGAGCAGTTCTTC. Encoded protein: CASSLGLAGYNEQFF.

V is TRBV19 and J is TRBJ2-1, with 10 bases matching TRBD2. V shed 5 bases and J 5 bases; nucleotides not matched to a gene: 9. CDR3 length: 16 residues. From germline, CDR1 is LNHDA and CDR2 SQIVND (reference sequence). The DNA for the CDR3 is TGTGCCAGTAGTCCTCGAGGGACTAGCGCTAACAATGAGCAGTTCTTC. Translated: CASSPRGTSANNEQFF.